This T cell receptor (beta chain) was captured by sequencing in a study of blood T cell repertoires in COVID-19. The authors' processing: Reference gene primer amplification gave estimated nucleated cell counts. Profiled with immunoSEQ multiplex PCR; TCRdb holds only in-frame clones, not every one. For V, J and clone size, that table is used; D and trimming come from the DNA. Here the sample spans approximately 340,000 clones, around 88% being singletons. This CDR3 spans 16 amino acids. Germline V lookup: CDR1 LGHNA, CDR2 YSLEER. V was clipped by 0 bases and J by 7 bases; unmatched bases: 6. The V call is TRBV4-3, the J call TRBJ1-6; TRBD1 matches at 7 bases. Specimen: peripheral blood. The receptor was isolated from a man aged 30 to 39 with active or convalescent COVID-19. The CDR3 bases are TGCGCCAGCAGCCAAGATGGCGCAGGGGGGAATTCACCCCTCCACTTT. As protein: CASSQDGAGGNSPLHF.